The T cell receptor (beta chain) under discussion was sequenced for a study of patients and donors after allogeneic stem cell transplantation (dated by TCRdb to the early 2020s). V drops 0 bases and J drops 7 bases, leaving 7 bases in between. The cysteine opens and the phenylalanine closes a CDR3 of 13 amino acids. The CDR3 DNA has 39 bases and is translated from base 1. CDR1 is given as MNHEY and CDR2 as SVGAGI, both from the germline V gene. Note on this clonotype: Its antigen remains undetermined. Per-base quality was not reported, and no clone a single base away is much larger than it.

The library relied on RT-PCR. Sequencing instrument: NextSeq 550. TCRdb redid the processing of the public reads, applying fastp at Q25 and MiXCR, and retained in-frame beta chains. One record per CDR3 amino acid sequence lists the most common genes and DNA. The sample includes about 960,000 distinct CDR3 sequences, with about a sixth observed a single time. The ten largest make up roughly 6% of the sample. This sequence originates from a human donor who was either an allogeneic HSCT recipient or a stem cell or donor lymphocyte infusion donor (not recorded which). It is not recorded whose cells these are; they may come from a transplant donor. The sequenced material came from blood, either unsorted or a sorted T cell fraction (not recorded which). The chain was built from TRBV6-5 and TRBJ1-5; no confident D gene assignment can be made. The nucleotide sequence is TGTGCCAGCAGTTACTCGATCCTGCAGCCCCAGCATTTT. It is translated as CASSYSILQPQHF.